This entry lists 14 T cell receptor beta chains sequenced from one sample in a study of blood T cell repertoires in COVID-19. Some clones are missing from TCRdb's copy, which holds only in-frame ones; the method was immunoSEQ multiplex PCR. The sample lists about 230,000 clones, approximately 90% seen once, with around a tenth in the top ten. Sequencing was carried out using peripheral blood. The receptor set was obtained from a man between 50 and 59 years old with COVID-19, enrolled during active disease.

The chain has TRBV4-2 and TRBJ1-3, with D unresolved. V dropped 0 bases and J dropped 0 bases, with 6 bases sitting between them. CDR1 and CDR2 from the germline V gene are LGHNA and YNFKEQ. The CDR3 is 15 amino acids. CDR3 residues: CASSQDNYSGNTIYF. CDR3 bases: TGTGCCAGCAGCCAAGATAACTACTCTGGAAACACCATATATTTT.

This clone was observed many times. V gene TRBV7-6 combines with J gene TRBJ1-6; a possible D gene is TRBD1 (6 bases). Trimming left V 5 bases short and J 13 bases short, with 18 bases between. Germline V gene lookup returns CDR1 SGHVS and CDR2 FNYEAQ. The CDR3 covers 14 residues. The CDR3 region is CASSLGQGLSPLHF. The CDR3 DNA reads TGTGCCAGCAGCCTTGGTCAGGGGCTTTCGCCCCTCCACTTT.

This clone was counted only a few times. CDR3 nucleotide sequence: TGTGCCAGCAGCCGAGGACAGGTTAACACCGGGGAGCTGTTTTTT. As protein: CASSRGQVNTGELFF. The chain carries TRBV7-8 and TRBJ2-2, with 7 nucleotides matching TRBD1. The CDR3 covers 15 residues. Germline loops: CDR1 SGHVS, CDR2 FQNEAQ. The trim removed 5 bases at V and 2 bases at J, leaving 5 bases unmatched. Full variable domain (remainder filled in from reference TRBV7-8 and TRBJ2-2): GAGVSQSPRYKVAKRGQDVALRCDPISGHVSLFWYQQALGQGPEFLTYFQNEAQLDKSGLPSDRFFAERPEGSVSTLKIQRTQQEDSAVYLCASSRGQVNTGELFFGEGSRLTVL.

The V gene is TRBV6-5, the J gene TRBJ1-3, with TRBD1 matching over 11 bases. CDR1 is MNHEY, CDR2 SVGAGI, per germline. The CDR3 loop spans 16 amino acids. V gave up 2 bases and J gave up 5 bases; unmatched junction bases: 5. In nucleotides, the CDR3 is TGTGCCAGCAGTTACGATGGGACAGGGGGACGAAACACCATATATTTT. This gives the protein CASSYDGTGGRNTIYF.

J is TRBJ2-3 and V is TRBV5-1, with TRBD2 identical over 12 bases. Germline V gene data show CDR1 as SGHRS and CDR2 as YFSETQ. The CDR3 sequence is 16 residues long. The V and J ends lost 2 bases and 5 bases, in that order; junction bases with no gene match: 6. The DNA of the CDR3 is TGCGCCAGCAGCTTAGAGACTAGCGGGAGTCTAGATACGCAGTATTTT. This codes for CASSLETSGSLDTQYF.

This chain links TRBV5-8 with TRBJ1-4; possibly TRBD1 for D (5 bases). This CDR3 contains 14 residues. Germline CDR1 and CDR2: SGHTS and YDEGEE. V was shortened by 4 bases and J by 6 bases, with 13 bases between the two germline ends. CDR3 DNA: TGTGCCAGCAGCCTGGGATTGGGGCATGAAAAACTGTTTTTT. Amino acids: CASSLGLGHEKLFF.

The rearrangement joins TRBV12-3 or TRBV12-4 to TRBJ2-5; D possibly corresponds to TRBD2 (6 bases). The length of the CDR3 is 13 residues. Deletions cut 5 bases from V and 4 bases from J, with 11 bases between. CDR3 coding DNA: TGTGCCAGCAGTCCGCCCGGGGGAGAGACCCAGTACTTC. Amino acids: CASSPPGGETQYF.

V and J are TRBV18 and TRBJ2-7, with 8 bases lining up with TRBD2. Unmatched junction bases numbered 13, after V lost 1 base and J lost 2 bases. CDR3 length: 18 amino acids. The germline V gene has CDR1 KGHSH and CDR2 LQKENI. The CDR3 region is CASSPRDLSGTSPYEQYF. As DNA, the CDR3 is TGTGCCAGCTCACCACGGGACTTAAGCGGGACTAGTCCCTACGAGCAGTACTTC.

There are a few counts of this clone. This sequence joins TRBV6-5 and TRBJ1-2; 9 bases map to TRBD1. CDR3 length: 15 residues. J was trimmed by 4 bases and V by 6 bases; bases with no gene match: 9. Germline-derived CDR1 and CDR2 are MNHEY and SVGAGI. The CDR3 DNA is TGTGCCAGCAGACCTCTAAGGACAGGGGTCTATGGCTACACCTTC. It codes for CASRPLRTGVYGYTF.

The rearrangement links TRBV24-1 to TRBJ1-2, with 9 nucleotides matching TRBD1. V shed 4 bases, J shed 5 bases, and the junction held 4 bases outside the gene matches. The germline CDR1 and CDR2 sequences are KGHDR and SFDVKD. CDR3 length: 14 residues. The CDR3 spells CATSEYDRGYGYTF. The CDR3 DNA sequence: TGTGCCACCAGTGAGTACGACAGGGGGTATGGCTACACCTTC.

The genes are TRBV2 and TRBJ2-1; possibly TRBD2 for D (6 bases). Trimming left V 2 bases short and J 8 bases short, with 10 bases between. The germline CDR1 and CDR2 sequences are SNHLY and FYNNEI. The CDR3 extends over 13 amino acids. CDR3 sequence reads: CASSEFLAYEQFF. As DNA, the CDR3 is TGTGCCAGCAGTGAATTCCTAGCGTATGAGCAGTTCTTC.

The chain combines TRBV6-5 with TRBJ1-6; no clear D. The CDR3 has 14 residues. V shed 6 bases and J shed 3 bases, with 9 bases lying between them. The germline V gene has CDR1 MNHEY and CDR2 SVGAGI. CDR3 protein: CASRRESYNSPLHF. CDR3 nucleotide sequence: TGTGCCAGCAGGAGGGAAAGCTATAATTCACCCCTCCACTTT.

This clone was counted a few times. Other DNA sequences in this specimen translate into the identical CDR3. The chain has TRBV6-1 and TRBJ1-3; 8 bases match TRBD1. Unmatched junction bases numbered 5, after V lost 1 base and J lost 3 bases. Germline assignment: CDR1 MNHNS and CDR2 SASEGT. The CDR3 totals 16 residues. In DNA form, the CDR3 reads TGTGCCAGCAGTGAAGAAGCCGGGACAGGTGGAAACACCATATATTTT. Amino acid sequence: CASSEEAGTGGNTIYF.

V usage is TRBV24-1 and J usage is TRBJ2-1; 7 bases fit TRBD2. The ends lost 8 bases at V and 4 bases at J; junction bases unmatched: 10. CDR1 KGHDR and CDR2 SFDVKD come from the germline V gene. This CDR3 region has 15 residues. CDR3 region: CATILFYGGYNEQFF. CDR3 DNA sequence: TGTGCCACCATCCTTTTTTACGGGGGGTACAATGAGCAGTTCTTC.